This TCR gamma chain was identified during a study of gamma-delta chains in newborns, infants, children. Whole-study context: Polyclonal expansion of innate γδ T cells after birth follows microbial exposure.

TCRdb called clones from the reads again using CATT. The data hold approximately 1,000 gamma-chain clones, with 2% to 2.5% observed a single time. In this sample, this clone is medium-sized. CDR3 length: 16 amino acids. The germline V gene encodes CDR1 GITISATS and CDR2 ISYDGTV (reference sequence). V gave up 2 bases and J gave up 7 bases; unmatched junction bases: 17. This sequence was found in a child who was a newborn, infant or young child, either healthy, febrile or measles-vaccinated (not recorded which). Sequencing was done on a sample of blood. J is TRGJ1 or TRGJ2 and V is TRGV9. DNA for the CDR3: TGTGCCTTGTGGGAGGCCACCCCAGGAGGTAGATATAAGAAACTCTTT. This translates into CALWEATPGGRYKKLF.